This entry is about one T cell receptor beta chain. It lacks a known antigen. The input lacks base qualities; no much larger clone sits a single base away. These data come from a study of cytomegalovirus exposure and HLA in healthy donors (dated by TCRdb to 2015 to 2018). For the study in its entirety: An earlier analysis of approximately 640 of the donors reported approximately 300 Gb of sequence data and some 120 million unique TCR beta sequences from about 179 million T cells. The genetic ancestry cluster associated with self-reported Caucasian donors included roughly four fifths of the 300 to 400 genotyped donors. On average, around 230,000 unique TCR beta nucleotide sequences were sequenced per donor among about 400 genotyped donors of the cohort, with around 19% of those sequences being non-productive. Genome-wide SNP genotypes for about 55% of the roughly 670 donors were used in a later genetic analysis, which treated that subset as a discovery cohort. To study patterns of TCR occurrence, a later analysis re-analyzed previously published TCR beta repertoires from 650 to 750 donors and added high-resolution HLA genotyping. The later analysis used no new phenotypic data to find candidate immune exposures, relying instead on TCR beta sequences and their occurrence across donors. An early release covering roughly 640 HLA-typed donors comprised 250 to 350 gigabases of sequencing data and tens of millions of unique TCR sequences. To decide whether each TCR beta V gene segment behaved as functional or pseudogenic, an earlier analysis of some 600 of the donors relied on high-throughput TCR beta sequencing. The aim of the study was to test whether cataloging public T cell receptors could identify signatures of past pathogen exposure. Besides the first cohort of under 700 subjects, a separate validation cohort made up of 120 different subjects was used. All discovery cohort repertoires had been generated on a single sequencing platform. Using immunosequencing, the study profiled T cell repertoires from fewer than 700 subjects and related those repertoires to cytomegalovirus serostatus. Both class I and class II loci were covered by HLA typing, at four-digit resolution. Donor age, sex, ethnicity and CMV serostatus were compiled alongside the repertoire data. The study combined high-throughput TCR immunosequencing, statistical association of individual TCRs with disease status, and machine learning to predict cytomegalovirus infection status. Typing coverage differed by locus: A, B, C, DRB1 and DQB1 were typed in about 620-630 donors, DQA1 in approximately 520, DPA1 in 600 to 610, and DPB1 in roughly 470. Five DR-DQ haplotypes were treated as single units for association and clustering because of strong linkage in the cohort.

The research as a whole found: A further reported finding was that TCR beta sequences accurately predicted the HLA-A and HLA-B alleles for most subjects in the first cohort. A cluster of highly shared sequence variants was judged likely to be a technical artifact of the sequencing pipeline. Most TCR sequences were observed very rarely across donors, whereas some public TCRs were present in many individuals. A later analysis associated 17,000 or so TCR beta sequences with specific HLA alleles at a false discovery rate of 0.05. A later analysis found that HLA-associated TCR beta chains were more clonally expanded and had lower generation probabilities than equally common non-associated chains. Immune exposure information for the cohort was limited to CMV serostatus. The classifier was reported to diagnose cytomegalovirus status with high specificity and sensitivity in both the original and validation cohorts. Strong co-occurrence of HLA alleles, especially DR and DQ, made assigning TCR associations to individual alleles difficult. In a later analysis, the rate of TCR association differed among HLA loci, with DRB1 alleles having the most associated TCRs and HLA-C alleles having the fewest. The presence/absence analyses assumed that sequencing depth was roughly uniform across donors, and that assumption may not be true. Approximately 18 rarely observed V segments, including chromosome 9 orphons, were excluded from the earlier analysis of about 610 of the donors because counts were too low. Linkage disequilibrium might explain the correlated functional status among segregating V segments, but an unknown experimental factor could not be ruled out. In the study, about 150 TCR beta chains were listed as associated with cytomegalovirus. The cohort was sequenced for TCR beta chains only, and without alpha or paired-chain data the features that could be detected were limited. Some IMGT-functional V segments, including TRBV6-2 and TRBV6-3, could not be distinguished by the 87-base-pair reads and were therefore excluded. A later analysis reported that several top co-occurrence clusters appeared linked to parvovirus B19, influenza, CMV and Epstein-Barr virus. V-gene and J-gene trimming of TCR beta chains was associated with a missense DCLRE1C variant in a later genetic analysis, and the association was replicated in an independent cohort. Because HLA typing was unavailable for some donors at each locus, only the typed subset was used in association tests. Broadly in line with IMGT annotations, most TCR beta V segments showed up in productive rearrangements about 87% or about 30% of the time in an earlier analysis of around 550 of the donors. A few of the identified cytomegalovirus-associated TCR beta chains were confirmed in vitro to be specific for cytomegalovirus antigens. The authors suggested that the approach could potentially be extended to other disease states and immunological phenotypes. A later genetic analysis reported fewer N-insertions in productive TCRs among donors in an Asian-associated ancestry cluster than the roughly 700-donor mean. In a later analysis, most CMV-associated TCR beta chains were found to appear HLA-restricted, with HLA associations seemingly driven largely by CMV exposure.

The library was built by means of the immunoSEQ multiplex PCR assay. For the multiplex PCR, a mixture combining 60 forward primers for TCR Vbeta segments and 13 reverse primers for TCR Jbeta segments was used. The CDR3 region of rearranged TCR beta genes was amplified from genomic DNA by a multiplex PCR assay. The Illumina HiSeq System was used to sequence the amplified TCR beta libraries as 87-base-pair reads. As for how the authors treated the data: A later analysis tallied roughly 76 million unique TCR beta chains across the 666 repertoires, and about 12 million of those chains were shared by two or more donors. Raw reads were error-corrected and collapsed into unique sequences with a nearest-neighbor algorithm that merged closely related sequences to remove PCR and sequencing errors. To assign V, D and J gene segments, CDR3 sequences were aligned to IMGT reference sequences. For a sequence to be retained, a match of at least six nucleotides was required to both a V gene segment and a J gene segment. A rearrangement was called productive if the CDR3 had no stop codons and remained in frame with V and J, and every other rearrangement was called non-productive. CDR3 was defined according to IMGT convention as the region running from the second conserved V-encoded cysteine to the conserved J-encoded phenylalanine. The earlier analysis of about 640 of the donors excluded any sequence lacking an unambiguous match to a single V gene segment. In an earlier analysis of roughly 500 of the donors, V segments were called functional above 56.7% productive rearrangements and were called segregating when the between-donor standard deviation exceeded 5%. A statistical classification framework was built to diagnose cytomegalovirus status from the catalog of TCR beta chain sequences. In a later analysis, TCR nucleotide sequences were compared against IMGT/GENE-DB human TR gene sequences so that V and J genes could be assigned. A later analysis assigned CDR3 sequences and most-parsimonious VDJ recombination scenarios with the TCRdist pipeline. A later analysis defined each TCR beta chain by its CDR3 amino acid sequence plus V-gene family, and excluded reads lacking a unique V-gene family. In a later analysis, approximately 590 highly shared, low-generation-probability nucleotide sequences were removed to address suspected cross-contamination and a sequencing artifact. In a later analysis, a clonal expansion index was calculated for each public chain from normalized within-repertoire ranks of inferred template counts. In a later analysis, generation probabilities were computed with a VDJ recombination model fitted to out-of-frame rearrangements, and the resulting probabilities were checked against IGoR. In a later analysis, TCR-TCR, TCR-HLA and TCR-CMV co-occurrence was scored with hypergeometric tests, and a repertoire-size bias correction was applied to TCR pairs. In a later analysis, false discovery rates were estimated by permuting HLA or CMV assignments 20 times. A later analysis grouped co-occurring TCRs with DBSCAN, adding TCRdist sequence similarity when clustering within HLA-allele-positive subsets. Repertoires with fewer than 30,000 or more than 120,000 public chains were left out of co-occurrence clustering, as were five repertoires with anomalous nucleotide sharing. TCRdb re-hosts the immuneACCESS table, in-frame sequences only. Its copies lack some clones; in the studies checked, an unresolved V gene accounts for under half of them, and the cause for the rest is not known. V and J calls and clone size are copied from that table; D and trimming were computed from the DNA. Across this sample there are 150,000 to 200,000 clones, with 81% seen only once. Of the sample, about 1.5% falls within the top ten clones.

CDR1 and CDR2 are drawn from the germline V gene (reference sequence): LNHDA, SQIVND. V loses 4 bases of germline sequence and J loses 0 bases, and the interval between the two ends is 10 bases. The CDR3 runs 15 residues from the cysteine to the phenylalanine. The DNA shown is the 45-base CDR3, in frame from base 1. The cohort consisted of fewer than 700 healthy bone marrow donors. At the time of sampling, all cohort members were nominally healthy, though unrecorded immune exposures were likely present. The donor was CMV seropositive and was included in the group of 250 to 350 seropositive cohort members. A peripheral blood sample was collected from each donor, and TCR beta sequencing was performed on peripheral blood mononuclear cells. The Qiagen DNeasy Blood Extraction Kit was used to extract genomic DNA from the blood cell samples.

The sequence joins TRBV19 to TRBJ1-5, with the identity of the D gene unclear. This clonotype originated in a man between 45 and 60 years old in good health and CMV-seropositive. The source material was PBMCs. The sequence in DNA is TGTGCCAGTAGTACCGGCGGTTATAGCAATCAGCCCCAGCATTTT. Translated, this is CASSTGGYSNQPQHF.